Listed here is a single T cell receptor (beta chain). Its antigen is unknown. The trim removed 4 bases at V and 7 bases at J, leaving 10 bases unmatched. Germline assignment: CDR1 MDHEN and CDR2 SYDVKM. The CDR3 has 16 amino acids. Patients were excluded for autoimmune disease history or systemic immunosuppression. Patients had blood sampled at baseline and again on cycle 4 day 1 and cycle 7 day 1. This specimen comes from a study of OX40 agonist ivuxolimab in advanced cancers. Points from the study as a whole: Patients with a partial response at 0.1-3.0 mg/kg had among the lowest clonal expansion. Clonal expansion was seen in CD4+ and CD8+ blood T cells by week 6 at 0.1 to 3.0 mg/kg.

Sequencing used immunoSEQ multiplex PCR; TCRdb keeps in-frame clones, though not all of them. The sample has around 72,000 clones; around 90% are singletons. V usage is TRBV28 and J usage is TRBJ1-2, with 12 bases matching TRBD1. This clonotype originated in an adult with an advanced solid tumor such as melanoma, head and neck, liver or kidney cancer. The source material was CD4+ or CD8+ T cells sorted from blood, sampled in a trial of the OX40 agonist ivuxolimab. CDR3 protein: CASSSGTGGVNGGYTF. CDR3 sequence (DNA): TGTGCCAGCAGTTCTGGGACAGGGGGCGTAAACGGTGGCTACACCTTC.